This TCR beta chain was sequenced for a study of beta chain features in type 1 diabetes. Study in general: Healthy donors resembled patients in age, gender and cell yields.

As regards this clone: Its antigen remains unidentified.

Expressed TCRB transcripts were sequenced because the entire RNA isolate underwent reverse transcription. TCRdb's table, derived via immunoSEQ multiplex PCR, lists solely in-frame clones and lacks some. Seen here are a few hundred thousand clones, roughly 10% observed once, and the top ten hold approximately 0.015%. The length of the CDR3 is 13 residues. CDR1 and CDR2 from the germline V gene are SNHLY and FYNNEI. V was trimmed by 6 bases and J by 7 bases, leaving 13 bases between them. Study-level points and caveats: There was a moderate but significant shortening of TCRB CDR3s in all four CD4+ subsets of Type 1 diabetes patients. At VDJ recombination sites, type 1 diabetes patients had fewer insertions and more deleted nucleotides.

The specimen was naive CD4+ T cells from blood. This receptor was identified in a man aged 25 to 40 with type 1 diabetes. This rearrangement joins TRBV2 to TRBJ1-3, with D perhaps matching TRBD1 (5 bases). The CDR3 DNA is TGTGCCAGCAGCCCCGGGGAGGGGAACACCATATATTTT. Protein sequence: CASSPGEGNTIYF.